The text below deals with one T cell receptor (beta chain). This sample was included in a study of blood T cell repertoires in COVID-19. Sequencing was performed with immunoSEQ multiplex PCR; in TCRdb, only in-frame clones are kept and a portion is missing. This table has about 220,000 clones, 70% to 90% appearing once. The trim removed 5 bases at V and 3 bases at J, leaving 8 bases unmatched. Germline values: CDR1 SEHNR, CDR2 FQNEAQ (reference sequence). The CDR3 sequence is 15 residues long. The clonotype originates from a man aged 50-59 years who had recovered from COVID-19. The chain carries TRBV7-9 and TRBJ2-7, with 9 bases lining up with TRBD1. Material: peripheral blood. CDR3 protein: CASSRGTGSVYEQYF. For the CDR3, the DNA is TGTGCCAGCAGCCGTGGGACAGGGTCCGTCTACGAGCAGTACTTC. Variable domain in full (rest from reference TRBV7-9 and TRBJ2-7): DTGVSQNPRHKITKRGQNVTFRCDPISEHNRLYWYRQTLGQGPEFLTYFQNEAQLEKSRLLSDRFSAERPKGSFSTLEIQRTEQGDSAMYLCASSRGTGSVYEQYFGPGTRLTVT.